This TCR beta chain is drawn from a study of T cells in Graves' hyperthyroidism and ophthalmopathy. This clonotype was counted ten times or more. Its target is unknown. The V gene end was trimmed by 1 base and the J gene end by 10 bases; junction bases not matched to a gene: 9. The CDR3 length is 14 residues. Germline V gives CDR1 SGHVS, CDR2 FNYEAQ. The TCR beta CDR3 regions underwent amplification using RNA transcripts as the source. HTBI primers were employed in a first-round RT-PCR of the TCR CDR3. MiXCR was run by TCRdb on the multiplex PCR reads, yielding one entry per CDR3 protein. The sample lists roughly 700,000 distinct CDR3 sequences; 30% to 40% were seen once. Study outcomes and limitations: Ophthalmopathy was separated from stable hyperthyroidism by a 13 V-J model.

Disease duration under 2 months; hyperthyroidism patients were aged 18 to 65. Material for sequencing was blood. This sequence originates from a middle-aged woman with Graves' hyperthyroidism. The chain is built from TRBV7-6 and TRBJ2-7; 8 positions match TRBD1. The CDR3 DNA reads as TGTGCCAGCAGCTTAGGGGGGAGAGGACAGGGTCAGTACTTC. Its protein product is CASSLGGRGQGQYF.